A selection of T cell receptor beta chains follows, all from one sample in a study of T-cell reconstitution after alpha-beta-depleted transplantation in children. A single record per CDR3 protein comes from TCRdb applying MiXCR to the PCR reads. The data show around 190,000 distinct CDR3 sequences, roughly 7.1% seen once. The sample in question was PBMCs, obtained before TCRalphabeta/CD19-depleted stem cell transplant. These receptors originate from a boy between 2 and 10 years old with acute lymphoblastic leukemia, due to receive a stem cell transplant. Both conserved end residues are part of each CDR3. The D gene is left open where the match is weak. Clone size, where shown, is once, few, many, or a class for clones that have expanded.

d_call: .
j_call: TRBJ1-2
clone_size: few
v_call: TRBV12-3/TRBV12-4
cdr3_aa: CASSQATGPGSYGYTF
cdr3_nt: TGTGCCAGCAGTCAAGCCACAGGGCCGGGAAGCTATGGCTACACCTTC

d_call: .
j_call: TRBJ2-1
clone_size: few
v_call: TRBV5-1
cdr3_aa: CASSLNSRAQEQFF
cdr3_nt: TGCGCCAGCAGCTTGAATAGTAGGGCTCAGGAGCAGTTCTTC

d_call: TRBD1
j_call: TRBJ1-1
clone_size: many
v_call: TRBV5-1
cdr3_aa: CASSPQGAEAFF
cdr3_nt: TGCGCCAGCAGCCCACAGGGGGCGGAAGCTTTCTTT

d_call: .
j_call: TRBJ2-4
clone_size: few
v_call: TRBV28
cdr3_aa: CASKRGGAVDIQYF
cdr3_nt: TGTGCCAGCAAGCGCGGGGGCGCGGTAGACATTCAGTACTTC

d_call: .
j_call: TRBJ1-5
clone_size: .
v_call: TRBV6-2/TRBV6-3
cdr3_aa: CASRPHTGNQPQHF
cdr3_nt: TGTGCCAGCAGGCCTCACACAGGGAATCAGCCCCAGCATTTT

d_call: TRBD1
j_call: TRBJ2-3
clone_size: many
v_call: TRBV6-6
cdr3_aa: CASHADPGQGSDTQYF
cdr3_nt: TGTGCCAGCCACGCCGACCCGGGACAGGGTTCGGATACGCAGTATTTT

d_call: .
j_call: TRBJ2-7
clone_size: few
v_call: TRBV5-6
cdr3_aa: CASSFFLSPSGGLNTYEQYF
cdr3_nt: TGTGCCAGCAGTTTCTTCCTCTCCCCATCCGGGGGGCTTAACACCTACGAGCAGTACTTC

d_call: TRBD1
j_call: TRBJ1-1
clone_size: many
v_call: TRBV29-1
cdr3_aa: CSVEEDRGQTEAFF
cdr3_nt: TGCAGCGTTGAGGAAGACAGGGGACAGACTGAAGCTTTCTTT

d_call: TRBD2
j_call: TRBJ2-6
clone_size: .
v_call: TRBV4-2
cdr3_aa: CASSPTGGGTSGANVLTF
cdr3_nt: TGTGCCAGCAGCCCTACTGGGGGGGGAACCTCTGGGGCCAACGTCCTGACTTTC

d_call: TRBD1
j_call: TRBJ1-5
clone_size: .
v_call: TRBV28
cdr3_aa: CASSSGQGHQPQHF
cdr3_nt: TGTGCCAGCAGTTCGGGACAGGGTCATCAGCCCCAGCATTTT

d_call: TRBD1
j_call: TRBJ2-1
clone_size: many
v_call: TRBV10-3
cdr3_aa: CASAGTGDFRSSYNEQFF
cdr3_nt: TGTGCCAGTGCAGGGACAGGGGACTTTCGAAGCTCCTACAATGAGCAGTTCTTC

d_call: TRBD1
j_call: TRBJ1-2
clone_size: few
v_call: TRBV7-8
cdr3_aa: CASSLALDRASSYGYTF
cdr3_nt: TGTGCCAGCAGCTTAGCCCTGGACAGGGCTTCGAGCTATGGCTACACCTTC

d_call: .
j_call: TRBJ2-5
clone_size: few
v_call: TRBV7-6
cdr3_aa: CASSLRGDHQETQYF
cdr3_nt: TGTGCCAGCAGCTTAAGGGGGGACCACCAAGAGACCCAGTACTTC

d_call: TRBD2
j_call: TRBJ2-3
clone_size: .
v_call: TRBV9
cdr3_aa: CASKSGVTTDTQYF
cdr3_nt: TGTGCCAGCAAGAGCGGGGTGACGACAGATACGCAGTATTTT

d_call: .
j_call: TRBJ1-2
clone_size: many
v_call: TRBV10-3
cdr3_aa: CAIRPESYGYTF
cdr3_nt: TGTGCCATCAGGCCAGAAAGCTATGGCTACACCTTC

d_call: .
j_call: TRBJ2-7
clone_size: many
v_call: TRBV12-3/TRBV12-4
cdr3_aa: CASSFMDERGYEQYF
cdr3_nt: TGTGCCAGCAGTTTTATGGACGAGAGAGGCTACGAGCAGTACTTC

d_call: .
j_call: TRBJ2-7
clone_size: many
v_call: TRBV3-1
cdr3_aa: CASSQGTAEQYF
cdr3_nt: TGTGCCAGCAGCCAAGGGACAGCCGAGCAGTACTTC

d_call: .
j_call: TRBJ1-2
clone_size: .
v_call: TRBV7-9
cdr3_aa: CASSLRETYGYTF
cdr3_nt: TGTGCCAGCAGCTTAAGGGAAACCTATGGCTACACCTTC

d_call: .
j_call: TRBJ1-1
clone_size: many
v_call: TRBV15
cdr3_aa: CATSIGGANTEAFF
cdr3_nt: TGTGCCACCAGCATTGGGGGGGCGAACACTGAAGCTTTCTTT

d_call: .
j_call: TRBJ2-4
clone_size: many
v_call: TRBV7-2
cdr3_aa: CASSLEGGNIQYF
cdr3_nt: TGTGCCAGCAGCTTAGAAGGTGGAAACATTCAGTACTTC

d_call: .
j_call: TRBJ2-4
clone_size: few
v_call: TRBV7-9
cdr3_aa: CASSLGGVENIQYF
cdr3_nt: TGTGCCAGCAGCTTAGGGGGGGTGGAAAACATTCAGTACTTC

d_call: TRBD2
j_call: TRBJ2-5
clone_size: many
v_call: TRBV24-1
cdr3_aa: CATSDALAGNQETQYF
cdr3_nt: TGTGCCACCAGTGATGCCCTAGCGGGTAACCAAGAGACCCAGTACTTC

d_call: .
j_call: TRBJ2-3
clone_size: .
v_call: TRBV7-6
cdr3_aa: CASSPNEGTQYF
cdr3_nt: TGTGCCAGCAGCCCAAACGAAGGAACGCAGTATTTT

d_call: TRBD2
j_call: TRBJ2-5
clone_size: many
v_call: TRBV7-2
cdr3_aa: CASSSGTRGVQETQYF
cdr3_nt: TGTGCCAGCAGCTCCGGGACTAGGGGAGTCCAAGAGACCCAGTACTTC

d_call: .
j_call: TRBJ1-1
clone_size: many
v_call: TRBV6-2/TRBV6-3
cdr3_aa: CASSYSGLNTEAFF
cdr3_nt: TGTGCCAGCAGTTACTCGGGCCTTAACACTGAAGCTTTCTTT

d_call: TRBD2
j_call: TRBJ2-7
clone_size: few
v_call: TRBV10-3
cdr3_aa: CAISVGASGGAGDEQYF
cdr3_nt: TGTGCCATCAGTGTAGGGGCTAGCGGGGGGGCCGGCGACGAGCAGTACTTC

d_call: .
j_call: TRBJ1-1
clone_size: many
v_call: TRBV24-1
cdr3_aa: CATSDFYLTEAFF
cdr3_nt: TGTGCCACCAGTGATTTTTATCTCACTGAAGCTTTCTTT

d_call: TRBD1
j_call: TRBJ2-4
clone_size: many
v_call: TRBV28
cdr3_aa: CASSLWDRAKNIQYF
cdr3_nt: TGTGCCAGCAGTTTATGGGACAGGGCCAAAAACATTCAGTACTTC

d_call: TRBD1
j_call: TRBJ2-1
clone_size: many
v_call: TRBV7-8
cdr3_aa: CASSLLRDRANEQFF
cdr3_nt: TGTGCCAGCAGCTTACTACGGGACAGGGCCAATGAGCAGTTCTTC

d_call: TRBD2
j_call: TRBJ2-6
clone_size: many
v_call: TRBV25-1
cdr3_aa: CASSESRGAGANVLTF
cdr3_nt: TGTGCCAGCAGTGAAAGTCGGGGGGCTGGGGCCAACGTCCTGACTTTC

d_call: TRBD1
j_call: TRBJ1-4
clone_size: many
v_call: TRBV7-2
cdr3_aa: CASSPERRDSATNEKLFF
cdr3_nt: TGTGCCAGCAGCCCCGAGAGGCGGGACAGCGCAACTAATGAAAAACTGTTTTTT

d_call: .
j_call: TRBJ2-3
clone_size: many
v_call: TRBV28
cdr3_aa: CASSFDVGAQYF
cdr3_nt: TGTGCCAGCAGTTTCGATGTGGGGGCGCAGTATTTT

d_call: .
j_call: TRBJ2-4
clone_size: many
v_call: TRBV12-3/TRBV12-4
cdr3_aa: CASSLVGRGIQYF
cdr3_nt: TGTGCCAGCAGTTTGGTGGGCCGTGGAATTCAGTACTTC

d_call: .
j_call: TRBJ1-2
clone_size: .
v_call: TRBV2
cdr3_aa: CASSEAQGRVDGYTF
cdr3_nt: TGTGCCAGCAGTGAAGCGCAGGGAAGGGTAGATGGCTACACCTTC

d_call: TRBD2
j_call: TRBJ2-1
clone_size: many
v_call: TRBV12-3/TRBV12-4
cdr3_aa: CASSASTSAFYNEQFF
cdr3_nt: TGTGCCAGCAGTGCGTCGACTAGCGCCTTTTACAATGAGCAGTTCTTC

d_call: TRBD2
j_call: TRBJ2-3
clone_size: many
v_call: TRBV7-2
cdr3_aa: CASSAPRSGVGDTQYF
cdr3_nt: TGTGCCAGCAGCGCCCCGAGGAGCGGGGTGGGAGATACGCAGTATTTT

d_call: .
j_call: TRBJ2-3
clone_size: many
v_call: TRBV9
cdr3_aa: CASSVAGGATDTQYF
cdr3_nt: TGTGCCAGCAGCGTTGCCGGGGGCGCGACAGATACGCAGTATTTT

d_call: TRBD2
j_call: TRBJ2-3
clone_size: many
v_call: TRBV10-3
cdr3_aa: CAIKAELAGEIDTQYF
cdr3_nt: TGTGCCATCAAGGCGGAACTAGCGGGAGAGATAGATACGCAGTATTTT

d_call: .
j_call: TRBJ1-2
clone_size: .
v_call: TRBV5-1
cdr3_aa: CASRAGSDGYTF
cdr3_nt: TGCGCCAGCAGAGCAGGGAGTGATGGCTACACCTTC

d_call: TRBD1
j_call: TRBJ1-4
clone_size: few
v_call: TRBV7-8
cdr3_aa: CASSIWDRVATNEKLFF
cdr3_nt: TGTGCCAGCAGCATATGGGACAGGGTTGCAACTAATGAAAAACTGTTTTTT

d_call: TRBD1
j_call: TRBJ2-2
clone_size: many
v_call: TRBV29-1
cdr3_aa: CSVPDRGETGELFF
cdr3_nt: TGCAGCGTTCCCGACAGGGGAGAAACCGGGGAGCTGTTTTTT

d_call: TRBD2
j_call: TRBJ2-1
clone_size: many
v_call: TRBV19
cdr3_aa: CASGLAVYNEQFF
cdr3_nt: TGTGCCAGCGGACTAGCGGTCTACAATGAGCAGTTCTTC